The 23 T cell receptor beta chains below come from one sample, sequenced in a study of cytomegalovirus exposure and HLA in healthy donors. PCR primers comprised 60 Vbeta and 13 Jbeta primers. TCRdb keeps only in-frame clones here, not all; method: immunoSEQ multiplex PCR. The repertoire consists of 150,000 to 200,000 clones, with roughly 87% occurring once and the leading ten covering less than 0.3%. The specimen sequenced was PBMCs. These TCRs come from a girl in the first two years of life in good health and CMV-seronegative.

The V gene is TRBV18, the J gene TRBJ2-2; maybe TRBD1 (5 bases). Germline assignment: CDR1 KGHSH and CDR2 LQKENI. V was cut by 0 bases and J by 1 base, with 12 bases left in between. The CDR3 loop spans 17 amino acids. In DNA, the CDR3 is TGTGCCAGCTCACCACCAGTAGGGGTCGGGAACACCGGGGAGCTGTTTTTT. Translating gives CASSPPVGVGNTGELFF.

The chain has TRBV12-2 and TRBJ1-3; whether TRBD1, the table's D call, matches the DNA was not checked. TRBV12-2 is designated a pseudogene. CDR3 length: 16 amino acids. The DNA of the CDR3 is TGTGCAAGTCGCTTAGATGGCCTGTCCTCTGGAAACACCATATATTTT. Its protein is CASRLDGLSSGNTIYF.

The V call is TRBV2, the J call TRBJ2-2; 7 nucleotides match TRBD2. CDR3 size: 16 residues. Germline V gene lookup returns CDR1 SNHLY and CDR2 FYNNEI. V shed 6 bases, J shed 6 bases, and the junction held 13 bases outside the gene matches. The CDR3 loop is CASRAGAGRVAGELFF. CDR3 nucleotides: TGTGCCAGCAGGGCGGGAGCAGGGAGGGTAGCCGGGGAGCTGTTTTTT.

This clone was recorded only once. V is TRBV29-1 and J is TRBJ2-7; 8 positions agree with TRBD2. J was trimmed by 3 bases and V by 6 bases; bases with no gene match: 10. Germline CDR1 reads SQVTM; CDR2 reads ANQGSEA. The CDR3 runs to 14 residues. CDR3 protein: CSVARLAPYYEQYF. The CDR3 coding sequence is TGCAGCGTCGCCCGACTAGCGCCTTACTACGAGCAGTACTTC.

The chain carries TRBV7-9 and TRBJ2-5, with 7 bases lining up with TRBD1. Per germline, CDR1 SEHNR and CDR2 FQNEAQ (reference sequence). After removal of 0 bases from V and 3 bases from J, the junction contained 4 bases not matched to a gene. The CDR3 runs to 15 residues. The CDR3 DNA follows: TGTGCCAGCAGCTTAGCGCTTACAGGGGAAGAGACCCAGTACTTC. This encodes CASSLALTGEETQYF.

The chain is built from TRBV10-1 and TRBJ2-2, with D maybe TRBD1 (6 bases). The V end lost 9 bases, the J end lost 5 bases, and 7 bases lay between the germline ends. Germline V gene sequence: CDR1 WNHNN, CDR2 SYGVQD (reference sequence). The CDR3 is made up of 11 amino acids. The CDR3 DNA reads TGCGCCAGACAGGGAACCGGGGAGCTGTTTTTT. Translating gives CARQGTGELFF.

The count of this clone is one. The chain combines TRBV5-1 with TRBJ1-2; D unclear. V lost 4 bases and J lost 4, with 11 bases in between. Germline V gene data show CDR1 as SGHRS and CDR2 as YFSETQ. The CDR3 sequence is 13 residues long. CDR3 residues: CASSRGRIYGYTF. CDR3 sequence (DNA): TGCGCCAGCAGCAGAGGGCGGATCTATGGCTACACCTTC.

The CDR3 bases are TGTGCCAGCAGCTTGGCCGCACACTACTCCTACGAGCAGTACTTC. As protein: CASSLAAHYSYEQYF. V and J are TRBV5-4 and TRBJ2-7; no clear D. The germline gives CDR1 SGHNT, CDR2 YYREEE (reference sequence). The CDR3 is 15 residues long. V gave up 0 bases and J gave up 0 bases, with 10 bases separating them. Supplemented by reference TRBV5-4 and TRBJ2-7, the full variable domain reads ETGVTQSPTHLIKTRGQQVTLRCSSQSGHNTVSWYQQALGQGPQFIFQYYREEENGRGNFPPRFSGLQFPNYSSELNVNALELDDSALYLCASSLAAHYSYEQYFGPGTRLTVT.

The chain's CDR3 is CASSSRGGLYEQYF. CDR3 bases: TGTGCCAGCAGCTCCCGGGGGGGGCTCTACGAGCAGTACTTC. V is TRBV13 and J is TRBJ2-7, with 8 bases fitting TRBD2. CDR3 length equals 14 residues. CDR1 is PRHDT, CDR2 FYEKMQ, per germline (reference sequence). Unmatched junction bases numbered 5, after V lost 4 bases and J lost 3 bases.

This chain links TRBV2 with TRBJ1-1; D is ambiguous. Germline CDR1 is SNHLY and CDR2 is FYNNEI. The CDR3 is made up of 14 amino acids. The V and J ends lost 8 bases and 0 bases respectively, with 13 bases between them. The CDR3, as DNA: TGTGCCAGCGAGAGAGGAGGGATGAACACTGAAGCTTTCTTT. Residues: CASERGGMNTEAFF.

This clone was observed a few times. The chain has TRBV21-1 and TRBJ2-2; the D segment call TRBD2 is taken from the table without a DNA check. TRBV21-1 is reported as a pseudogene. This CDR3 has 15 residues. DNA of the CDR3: TGTGCCAGCAGCGAAAGCGGGGGGTACACCGGGGAGCTGTTTTTT. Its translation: CASSESGGYTGELFF.

The CDR3 loop reads CASSRTVNTEAFF. The CDR3 DNA is TGTGCCAGTAGCCGGACAGTGAACACTGAAGCTTTCTTT. The V and J genes are TRBV19 and TRBJ1-1; maybe TRBD1 (6 bases). V shed 6 bases and J shed 0 bases, with 8 bases lying between them. Germline V gives CDR1 LNHDA, CDR2 SQIVND (reference sequence). This CDR3 is 13 amino acids long.

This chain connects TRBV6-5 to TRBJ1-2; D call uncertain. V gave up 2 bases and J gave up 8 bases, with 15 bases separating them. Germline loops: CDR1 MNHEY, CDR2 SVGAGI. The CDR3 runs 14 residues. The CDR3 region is CASSYAATWRGYTF. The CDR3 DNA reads TGTGCCAGCAGTTACGCGGCTACCTGGAGGGGCTACACCTTC.

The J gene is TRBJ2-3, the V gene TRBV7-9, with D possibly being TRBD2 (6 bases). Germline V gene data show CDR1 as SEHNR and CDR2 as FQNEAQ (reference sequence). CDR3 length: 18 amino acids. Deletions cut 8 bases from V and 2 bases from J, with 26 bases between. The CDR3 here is CASHPVGGLRGYTDTQYF. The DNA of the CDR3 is TGTGCCAGCCACCCGGTGGGTGGATTGCGGGGCTACACAGATACGCAGTATTTT.

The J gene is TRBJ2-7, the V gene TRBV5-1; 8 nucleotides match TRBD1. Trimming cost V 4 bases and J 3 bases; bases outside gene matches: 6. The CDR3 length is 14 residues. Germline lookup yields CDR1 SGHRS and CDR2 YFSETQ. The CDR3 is CASSAKTGGYEQYF. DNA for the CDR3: TGCGCCAGCAGCGCGAAAACAGGGGGCTACGAGCAGTACTTC.

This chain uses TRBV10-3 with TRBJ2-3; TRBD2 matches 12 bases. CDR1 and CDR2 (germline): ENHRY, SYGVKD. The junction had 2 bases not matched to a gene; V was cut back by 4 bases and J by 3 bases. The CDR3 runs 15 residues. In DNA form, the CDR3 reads TGTGCCATCAGTGGGACTAGCGGGATAACAGATACGCAGTATTTT. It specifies CAISGTSGITDTQYF.

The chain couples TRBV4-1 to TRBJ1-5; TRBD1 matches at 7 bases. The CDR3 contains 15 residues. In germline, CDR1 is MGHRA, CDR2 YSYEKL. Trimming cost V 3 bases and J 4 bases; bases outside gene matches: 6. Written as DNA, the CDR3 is TGCGCCAGCAGCCAGATCCAGGGGGTGAATCAGCCCCAGCATTTT. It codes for CASSQIQGVNQPQHF.

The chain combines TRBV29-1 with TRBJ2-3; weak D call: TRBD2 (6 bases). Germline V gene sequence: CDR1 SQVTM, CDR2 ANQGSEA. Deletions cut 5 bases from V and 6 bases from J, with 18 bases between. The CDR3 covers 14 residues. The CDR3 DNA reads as TGCAGCGTTATCCGACTAGAGGAACCTGATACGCAGTATTTT. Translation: CSVIRLEEPDTQYF.

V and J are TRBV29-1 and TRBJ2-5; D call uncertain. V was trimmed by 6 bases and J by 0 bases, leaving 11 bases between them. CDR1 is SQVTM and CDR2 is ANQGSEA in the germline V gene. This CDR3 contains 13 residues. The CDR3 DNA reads TGCAGCGTGGAAACTAAGTACCAAGAGACCCAGTACTTC. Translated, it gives CSVETKYQETQYF.

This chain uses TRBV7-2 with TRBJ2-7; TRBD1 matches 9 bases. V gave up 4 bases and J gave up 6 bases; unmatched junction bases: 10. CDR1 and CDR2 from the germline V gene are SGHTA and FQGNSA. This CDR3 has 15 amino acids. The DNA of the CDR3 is TGTGCCAGCAGCTATCCGGGACAGGGTCGTTTCGAGCAGTACTTC. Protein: CASSYPGQGRFEQYF.

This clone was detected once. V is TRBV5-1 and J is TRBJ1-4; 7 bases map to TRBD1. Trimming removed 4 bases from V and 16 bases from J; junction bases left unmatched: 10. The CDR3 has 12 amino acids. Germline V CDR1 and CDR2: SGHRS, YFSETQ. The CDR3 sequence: CASSGHRGNEFF. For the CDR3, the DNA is TGCGCCAGCAGCGGACACAGGGGAAATGAGTTTTTT. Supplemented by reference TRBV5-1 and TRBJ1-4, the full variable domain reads KAGVTQTPRYLIKTRGQQVTLSCSPISGHRSVSWYQQTPGQGLQFLFEYFSETQRNKGNFPGRFSGRQFSNSRSEMNVSTLELGDSALYLCASSGHRGNEFFGSGTQLSVL.

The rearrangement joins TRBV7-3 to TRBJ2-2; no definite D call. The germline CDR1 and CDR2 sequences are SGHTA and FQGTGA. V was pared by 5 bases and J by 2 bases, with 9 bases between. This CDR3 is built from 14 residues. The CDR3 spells CASSRDTNTGELFF. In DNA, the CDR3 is TGTGCCAGCAGCCGCGACACTAACACCGGGGAGCTGTTTTTT.

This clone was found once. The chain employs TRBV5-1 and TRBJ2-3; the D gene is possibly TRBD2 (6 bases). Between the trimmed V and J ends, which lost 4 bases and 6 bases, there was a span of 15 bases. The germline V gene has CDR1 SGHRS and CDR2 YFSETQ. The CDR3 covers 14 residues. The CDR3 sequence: CASSPRGVGDTQYF. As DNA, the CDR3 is TGCGCCAGCAGCCCGCGCGGGGTTGGTGATACGCAGTATTTT.